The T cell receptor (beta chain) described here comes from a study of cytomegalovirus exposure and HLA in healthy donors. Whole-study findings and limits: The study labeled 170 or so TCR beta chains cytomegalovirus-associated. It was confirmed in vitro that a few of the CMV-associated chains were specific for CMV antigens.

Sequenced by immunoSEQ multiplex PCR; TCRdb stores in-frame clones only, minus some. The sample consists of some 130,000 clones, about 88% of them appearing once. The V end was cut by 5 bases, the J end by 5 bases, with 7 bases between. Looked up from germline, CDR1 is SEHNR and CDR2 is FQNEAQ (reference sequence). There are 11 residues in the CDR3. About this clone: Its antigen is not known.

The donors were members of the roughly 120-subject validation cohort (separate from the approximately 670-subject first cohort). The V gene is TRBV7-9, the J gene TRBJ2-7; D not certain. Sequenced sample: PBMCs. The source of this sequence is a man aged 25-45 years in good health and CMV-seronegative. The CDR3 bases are TGTGCCAGCAGCCCCGGTCACGAGCAGTACTTC. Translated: CASSPGHEQYF.